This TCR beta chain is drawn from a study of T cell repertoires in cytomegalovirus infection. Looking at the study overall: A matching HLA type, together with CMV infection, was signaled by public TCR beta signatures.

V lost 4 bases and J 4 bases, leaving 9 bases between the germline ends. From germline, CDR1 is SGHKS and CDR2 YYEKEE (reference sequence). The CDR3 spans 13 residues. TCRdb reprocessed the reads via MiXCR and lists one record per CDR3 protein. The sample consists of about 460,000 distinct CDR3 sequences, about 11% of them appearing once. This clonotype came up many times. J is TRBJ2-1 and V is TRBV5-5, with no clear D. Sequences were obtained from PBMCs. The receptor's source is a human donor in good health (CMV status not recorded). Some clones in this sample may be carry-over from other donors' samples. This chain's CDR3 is CASSLGPYNEQFF. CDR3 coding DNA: TGTGCCAGCAGCCTAGGACCGTACAATGAGCAGTTCTTC.